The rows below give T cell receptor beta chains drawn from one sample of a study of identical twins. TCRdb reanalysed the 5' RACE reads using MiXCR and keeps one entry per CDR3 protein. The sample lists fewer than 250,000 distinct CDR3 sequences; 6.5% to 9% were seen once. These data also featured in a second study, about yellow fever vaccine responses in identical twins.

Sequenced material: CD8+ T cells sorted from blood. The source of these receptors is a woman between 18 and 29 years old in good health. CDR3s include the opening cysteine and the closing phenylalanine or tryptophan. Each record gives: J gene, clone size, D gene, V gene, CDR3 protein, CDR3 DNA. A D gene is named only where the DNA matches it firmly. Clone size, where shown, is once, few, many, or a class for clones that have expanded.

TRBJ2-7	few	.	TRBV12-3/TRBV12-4	CASTPGGRYEQYF	TGTGCCAGCACCCCCGGAGGGAGGTACGAGCAGTACTTC
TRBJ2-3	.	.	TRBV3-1	CASSPLVFTDTQYF	TGTGCCAGCAGCCCACTCGTTTTCACAGATACGCAGTATTTT
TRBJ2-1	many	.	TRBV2	CASSWVSPSNEQFF	TGTGCCAGCAGCTGGGTCTCCCCCTCCAATGAGCAGTTCTTC
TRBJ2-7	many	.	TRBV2	CASLSLASPYEQYF	TGTGCCAGCCTATCCCTAGCATCTCCCTACGAGCAGTACTTC
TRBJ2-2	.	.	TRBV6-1	CASSERRGWAGELFF	TGTGCCAGCAGCGAAAGGCGTGGGTGGGCCGGGGAGCTGTTTTTT
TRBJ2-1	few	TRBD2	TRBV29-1	CSVEGLAGDGYNEQLF	TGCAGCGTTGAGGGACTAGCGGGGGATGGTTACAATGAGCAGCTCTTC
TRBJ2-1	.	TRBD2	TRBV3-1	CASSLNLNRLAASYNEQFF	TGTGCCAGCAGCCTTAACCTGAACCGGCTAGCGGCATCCTACAATGAGCAGTTCTTC
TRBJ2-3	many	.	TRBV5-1	CASSSSGFSTDTQYF	TGCGCCAGCAGCTCATCGGGATTCAGCACAGATACGCAGTATTTT
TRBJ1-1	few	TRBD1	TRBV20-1	CSAQQGAEAFF	TGCAGTGCTCAACAGGGGGCTGAAGCTTTCTTT
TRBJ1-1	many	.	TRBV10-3	CAISESRGMNTEAFF	TGTGCCATCAGTGAGTCAAGGGGGATGAACACTGAAGCTTTCTTT
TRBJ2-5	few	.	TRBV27	CASSFSRAQETQYF	TGTGCCAGCAGTTTCTCGCGGGCCCAAGAGACCCAGTACTTC
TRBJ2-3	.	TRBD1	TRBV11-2	CASRNSNPQGAVENTDTQYF	TGTGCCAGCAGGAATTCGAACCCGCAGGGGGCCGTGGAAAACACAGATACGCAGTATTTT
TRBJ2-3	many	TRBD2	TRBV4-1	CASSPPGTSGGAPQYF	TGCGCCAGCAGCCCTCCCGGGACTAGCGGGGGGGCCCCGCAGTATTTT
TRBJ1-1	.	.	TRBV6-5	CASSYWQDLMNTEAFF	TGTGCCAGCAGTTACTGGCAGGACCTCATGAACACTGAAGCTTTCTTT
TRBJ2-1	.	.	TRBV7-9	CASSLGGDSSYNEQFF	TGTGCCAGCAGCTTAGGCGGGGATAGCTCCTACAATGAGCAGTTCTTC
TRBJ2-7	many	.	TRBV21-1	CASSRIRPLGGGYEQYF	TGTGCCAGCAGCAGGATCCGGCCTTTAGGAGGGGGCTACGAGCAGTACTTC
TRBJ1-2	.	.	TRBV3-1	CASSQERPGRYGYTF	TGTGCCAGCAGCCAAGAGCGGCCAGGTCGATATGGCTACACCTTC
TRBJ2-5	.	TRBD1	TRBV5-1	CASSLRPGGLETQYF	TGCGCCAGCAGCTTGAGGCCAGGGGGCCTGGAGACCCAGTACTTC
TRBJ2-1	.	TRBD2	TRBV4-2	CASGGGNSYNEQFF	TGTGCCAGCGGGGGGGGGAACTCCTACAATGAGCAGTTCTTC
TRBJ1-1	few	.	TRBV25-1	CASSEQAQREAFF	TGTGCCAGCAGTGAACAGGCCCAACGGGAAGCTTTCTTT
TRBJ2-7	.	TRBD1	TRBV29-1	CSAAGTGDSYEQYF	TGCAGCGCCGCTGGGACAGGAGACTCCTACGAGCAGTACTTC
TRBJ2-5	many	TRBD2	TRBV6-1	CASSHGLAGQETQYF	TGTGCCAGCAGTCATGGACTAGCGGGACAAGAGACCCAGTACTTC
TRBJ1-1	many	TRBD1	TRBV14	CASSPNRGPNTEAFF	TGTGCCAGCAGCCCTAACAGGGGCCCGAACACTGAAGCTTTCTTT